The clone carrying this TCR beta chain was detected once. Assay used: immunoSEQ multiplex PCR; TCRdb lists only in-frame clones, some missing. The table records approximately 19,000 clones, approximately 85% of them present only once. Time point in this sample: baseline, week 1 (first vaccination visit). Sample treatment: pre-vaccination baseline after standard-of-care therapy. The donor cohort comprised cases of new WHO grade 3 or 4 IDH1-mutant, ATRX-lost astrocytoma. The data are from a study of a mutant IDH1 vaccine in newly diagnosed glioma. Across the study: Before enrollment, the patients had been treated with radiotherapy alone, temozolomide alone, or both together. Most of them had received both.

CDR3 length: 17 residues. Germline CDR1 is SGDLS and CDR2 is YYNGEE. The V end was cut by 4 bases, the J end by 5 bases, with 19 bases between. Sequences were derived from PBMCs, sampled from a glioma patient treated with radiotherapy, temozolomide or both. The receptor was isolated from a man between 40 and 49 years old with glioma. This chain links TRBV9 with TRBJ1-6; weak D call: TRBD1 (6 bases). The CDR3 protein is CASSPRGVGANNSPLHF. As DNA, the CDR3 is TGTGCCAGCAGCCCGAGGGGGGTTGGCGCGAATAATTCACCCCTCCACTTT.